The entry that follows covers one T cell receptor (beta chain) sequence. The V end was cut by 5 bases, the J end by 2 bases, with 19 bases between. Germline lookup yields CDR1 MDHEN and CDR2 SYDVKM. This CDR3 spans 16 amino acids. Assay used: immunoSEQ multiplex PCR; TCRdb lists only in-frame clones, some missing. Of 45,000 to 60,000 clones listed, 80% to 90% were seen once; the top ten hold approximately 15%. This sample was included in a study of T cell clones after liver transplantation. V gene TRBV28 combines with J gene TRBJ2-7; the D call may be TRBD1 or TRBD2 (7 bases each). The TCR comes from a human patient who received a liver transplant. Part of the T cell pool may stem from the graft donor. The source material was CD8+ T cells from blood, sampled 12 months after liver transplant. The CDR3 here is CASSHPRAGGAYEQYF. The CDR3 coding sequence is TGTGCCAGCAGTCACCCCAGGGCAGGGGGGGCCTACGAGCAGTACTTC.